This T cell receptor (beta chain) was documented in a study of blood T cell repertoires in COVID-19. As for the study in general: Specimens from acute and convalescent COVID-19 originated in the United States, Italy and Spain.

Per the germline V gene, CDR1 is LGHNT and CDR2 is FRNRAP. CDR3 length: 16 residues. The V and J ends lost 1 base and 3 bases respectively, with 12 bases between them. As handled by the study authors: Estimated nucleated cell counts came from reference gene primer amplification. The data were produced by immunoSEQ multiplex PCR, yet TCRdb's version contains in-frame clones alone and is incomplete. The V and J calls and clone size are taken from that table; D and trimming were inferred from the DNA. Of some 110,000 clones in the sample, 91% were seen once. Sequencing was carried out using peripheral blood. The receptor was derived from a human donor in a cohort sampled during active COVID-19. V and J are TRBV12-5 and TRBJ1-4; D is uncertain. The CDR3 is CASGLALEGPNEKLFF. The CDR3, as DNA: TGTGCTAGTGGTTTGGCTCTAGAAGGCCCTAATGAAAAACTGTTTTTT.